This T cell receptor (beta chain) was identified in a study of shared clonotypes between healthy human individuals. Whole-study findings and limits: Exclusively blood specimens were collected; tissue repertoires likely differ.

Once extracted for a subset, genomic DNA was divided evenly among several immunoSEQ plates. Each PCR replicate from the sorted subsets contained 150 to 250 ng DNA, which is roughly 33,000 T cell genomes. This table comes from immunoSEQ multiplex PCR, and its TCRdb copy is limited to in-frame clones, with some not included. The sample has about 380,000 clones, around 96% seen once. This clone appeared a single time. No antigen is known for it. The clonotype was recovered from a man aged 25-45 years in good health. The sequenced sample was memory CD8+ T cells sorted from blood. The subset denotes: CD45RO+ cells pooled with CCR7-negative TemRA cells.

This chain's CDR3 is CASSIGVLNTEAFF. CDR3 nucleotides: TGTGCCAGTAGTATTGGGGTCTTGAACACTGAAGCTTTCTTT. V gene TRBV19 combines with J gene TRBJ1-1; D is ambiguous. Deletions cut 3 bases from V and 0 bases from J, with 8 bases between. Germline lookup yields CDR1 LNHDA and CDR2 SQIVND (reference sequence). This CDR3 region has 14 residues. Complete variable domain (other parts from reference TRBV19 and TRBJ1-1): DGGITQSPKYLFRKEGQNVTLSCEQNLNHDAMYWYRQDPGQGLRLIYYSQIVNDFQKGDIAEGYSVSREKKESFPLTVTSAQKNPTAFYLCASSIGVLNTEAFFGQGTRLTVV.